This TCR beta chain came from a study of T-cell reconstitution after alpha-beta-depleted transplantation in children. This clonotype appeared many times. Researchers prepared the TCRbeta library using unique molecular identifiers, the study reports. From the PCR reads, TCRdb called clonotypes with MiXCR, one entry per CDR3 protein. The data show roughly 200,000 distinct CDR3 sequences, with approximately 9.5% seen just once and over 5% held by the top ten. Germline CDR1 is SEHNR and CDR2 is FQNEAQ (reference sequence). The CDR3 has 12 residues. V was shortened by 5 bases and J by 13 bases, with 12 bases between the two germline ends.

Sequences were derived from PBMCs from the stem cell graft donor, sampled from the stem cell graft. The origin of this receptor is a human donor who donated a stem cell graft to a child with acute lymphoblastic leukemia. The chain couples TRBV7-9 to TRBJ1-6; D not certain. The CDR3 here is CASSLPQQPLHF. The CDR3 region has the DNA TGTGCCAGCAGCCTTCCCCAGCAGCCCCTCCACTTT.